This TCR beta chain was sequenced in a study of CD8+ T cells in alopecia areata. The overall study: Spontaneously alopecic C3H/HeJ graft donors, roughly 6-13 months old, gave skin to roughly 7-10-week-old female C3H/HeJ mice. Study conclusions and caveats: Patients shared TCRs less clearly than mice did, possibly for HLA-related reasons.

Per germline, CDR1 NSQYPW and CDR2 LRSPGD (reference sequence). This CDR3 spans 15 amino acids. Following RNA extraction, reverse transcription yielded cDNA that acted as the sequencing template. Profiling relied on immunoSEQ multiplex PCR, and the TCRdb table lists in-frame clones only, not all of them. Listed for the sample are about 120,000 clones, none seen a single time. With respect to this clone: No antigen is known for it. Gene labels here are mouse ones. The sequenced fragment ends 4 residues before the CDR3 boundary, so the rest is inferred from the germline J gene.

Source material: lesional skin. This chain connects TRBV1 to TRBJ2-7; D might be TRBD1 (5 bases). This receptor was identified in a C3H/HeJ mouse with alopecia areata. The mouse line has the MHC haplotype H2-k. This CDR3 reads CTCSADPQGGDEQYF. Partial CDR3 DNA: TGCACCTGCAGTGCAGATCCCCAGGGAGGGGAT.